The 6 T cell receptor beta chains below all came from one sample that was sequenced in a study of identifying expanded T cells in peripheral blood. Clones were read by immunoSEQ multiplex PCR, and TCRdb kept only the in-frame ones, dropping some. The profile shows tens of thousands of clones, approximately 91% of them singletons. Specimen: blood. The receptors here all came from a person aged 18 to 75 in good health.

The V gene is TRBV7-2, the J gene TRBJ1-5; no reliable D call. Germline lookup yields CDR1 SGHTA and CDR2 FQGNSA. CDR3 length: 15 amino acids. With 6 bases removed from V and 0 bases from J, the gap between germline ends came to 12 bases. This CDR3 is CASRQGGVSNQPQHF. CDR3 sequence (DNA): TGTGCCAGCAGACAAGGTGGTGTTAGCAATCAGCCCCAGCATTTT.

The chain links TRBV27 to TRBJ2-1; TRBD2 aligns across 8 bases. The CDR3 extends over 19 amino acids. Trimming at V came to 0 bases and at J to 0 bases, leaving 10 bases not matched to a gene. Germline V gene lookup returns CDR1 MNHEY and CDR2 SMNVEV (reference sequence). The CDR3 is CASSLSGSGTDLSYNEQFF. The CDR3 DNA reads TGTGCCAGCAGTTTATCTGGTAGCGGGACTGATCTCTCCTACAATGAGCAGTTCTTC.

The genes are TRBV13 and TRBJ2-1, with 8 bases identical to TRBD1. CDR1 PRHDT and CDR2 FYEKMQ come from the germline V gene (reference sequence). The CDR3 loop spans 15 amino acids. V gave up 1 base and J gave up 4 bases; unmatched junction bases: 3. In nucleotides, the CDR3 is TGTGCCAGCAGCTTAGCCCGACAGGGGTACAATGAGCAGTTCTTC. It codes for CASSLARQGYNEQFF.

The chain links TRBV19 to TRBJ2-2; D might be TRBD2 (6 bases). This CDR3 spans 15 amino acids. The germline gives CDR1 LNHDA, CDR2 SQIVND (reference sequence). V was clipped by 4 bases and J by 5 bases, with 14 bases between them. The CDR3 loop is CASSRQGGKTGELFF. In nucleotides, the CDR3 is TGTGCCAGTAGTAGGCAGGGAGGCAAGACCGGGGAGCTGTTTTTT.

The rearrangement uses TRBV7-9 and TRBJ2-1, with D perhaps TRBD1 or TRBD2 (5 bases each). Germline CDR1 SEHNR, CDR2 FQNEAQ (reference sequence). V gave up 3 bases and J gave up 0 bases, with 12 bases separating them. The CDR3 spans 16 residues. The CDR3: CASSFGTGPSYNEQFF. CDR3 coding DNA: TGTGCCAGCAGCTTCGGGACGGGACCCTCCTACAATGAGCAGTTCTTC. The full variable domain, completed using reference TRBV7-9 and TRBJ2-1, is DTGVSQNPRHKITKRGQNVTFRCDPISEHNRLYWYRQTLGQGPEFLTYFQNEAQLEKSRLLSDRFSAERPKGSFSTLEIQRTEQGDSAMYLCASSFGTGPSYNEQFFGPGTRLTVL.

The V call is TRBV21-1, the J call TRBJ2-7; the DNA was not compared with TRBD1, the D call given in the table. TRBV21-1 is a documented pseudogene. The length of the CDR3 is 15 residues. The CDR3 nucleotides read TGTGCCAGCAGCCTACAGGGGGCGATTCGCTACGAGCAGTACTTC. Translating gives CASSLQGAIRYEQYF.